This T cell receptor beta chain is drawn from a study of blood T cells in healthy people across ages. This clonotype came up many times. Its target is unknown. Regarding the study as a whole: PBMCs left unsorted prevented a conclusive naive versus antigen-experienced comparison. The study found more naive CD4+ cells and higher diversity in long-lived than aged donors.

A second PCR, run for about 7 to 11 cycles, used a sample-barcoded 5' primer plus a J-beta primer mix. Each cDNA molecule carried a tag from a template-switch adaptor that contained 12 random nucleotides. TCRdb re-analysed the 5' RACE reads in MiXCR, keeping a single row per CDR3 protein. This sample has around 1,700,000 distinct CDR3 sequences, with roughly 30% found just once. Donors gave around 10 milliliters of peripheral blood apiece. V was clipped by 0 bases and J by 4 bases, with 13 bases between them. The CDR3 length is 16 residues. The germline CDR1 and CDR2 sequences are MNHNY and SVGAGI (reference sequence).

This TCR was recovered from a woman aged 25 to 45 in good health. The rearrangement links TRBV6-6 to TRBJ2-4; D could derive from TRBD1 or TRBD2 (6 bases each). Material: blood. The CDR3 loop is CASSYSPGGGKNIQYF. The CDR3 coding sequence is TGTGCCAGCAGTTACTCACCAGGAGGGGGAAAAAACATTCAGTACTTC.